Below are 2 T cell receptor beta chains sequenced from a single sample in a study of T cells in Graves' hyperthyroidism and ophthalmopathy. The TCR beta CDR3 regions underwent amplification using RNA transcripts as the source. The HTBI primer set was used in a first-round RT-PCR of the TCR CDR3. One entry per CDR3 protein, called by TCRdb with MiXCR from the multiplex PCR reads. The sample holds 300,000 or so distinct CDR3 sequences, 15% to 20% seen once. Sequencing was done on a sample of blood. The source is a woman in her sixties or seventies with Graves' ophthalmopathy.

This clonotype was counted between two and nine times. The rearrangement joins TRBV24-1 to TRBJ2-3; D is ambiguous. Germline CDR1 and CDR2: KGHDR and SFDVKD. This CDR3 contains 13 residues. V lost 5 bases and J lost 3, with 8 bases in between. CDR3 loop: CATSVMSTDTQYF. In nucleotides, the CDR3 is TGTGCCACCAGTGTTATGTCGACAGATACGCAGTATTTT.

The CDR3 DNA reads as TGCGCCAGCAGCTTGGAGTATGTGGAGACCCAGTACTTC. It encodes CASSLEYVETQYF. The chain has TRBV5-1 and TRBJ2-5, with D unclear. The germline CDR1 and CDR2 sequences are SGHRS and YFSETQ. Trimming cost V 0 bases and J 5 bases, with 8 bases left between them. This CDR3 is 13 amino acids long.